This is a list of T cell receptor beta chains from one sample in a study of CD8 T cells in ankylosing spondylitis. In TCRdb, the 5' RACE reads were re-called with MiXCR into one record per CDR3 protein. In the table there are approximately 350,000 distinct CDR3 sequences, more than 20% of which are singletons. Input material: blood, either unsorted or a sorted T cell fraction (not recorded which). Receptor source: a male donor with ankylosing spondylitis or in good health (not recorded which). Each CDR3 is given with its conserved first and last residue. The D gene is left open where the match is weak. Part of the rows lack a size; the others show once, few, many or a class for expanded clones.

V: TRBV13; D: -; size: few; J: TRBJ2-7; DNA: TGTGCCAGCAGCCAAGGACAGCTCTCCTACGAGCAGTACTTC; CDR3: CASSQGQLSYEQYF
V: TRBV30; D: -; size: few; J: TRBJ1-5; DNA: TGTGCCTGGAGTGTGGTGGACGGCAATCAGCCCCAGCATTTT; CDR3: CAWSVVDGNQPQHF
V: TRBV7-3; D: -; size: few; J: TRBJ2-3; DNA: TGTGCCAGCAGCTTACTAGGTTATAGCACAGATACGCAGTATTTT; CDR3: CASSLLGYSTDTQYF
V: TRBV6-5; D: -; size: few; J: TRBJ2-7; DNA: TGTGCCAGCAGTTACCAGGGGCCTAACTACGAGCAGTACTTC; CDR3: CASSYQGPNYEQYF
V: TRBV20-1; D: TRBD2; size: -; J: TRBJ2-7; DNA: TGCAGTGCTAGGGTTAGCGGGGGCCCCCCCTACGAGCAGTACTTC; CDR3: CSARVSGGPPYEQYF
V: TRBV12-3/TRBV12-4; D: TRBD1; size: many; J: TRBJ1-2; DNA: TGTGCCAGCACAACAGGGGGTCAGGGCTACACCTTC; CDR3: CASTTGGQGYTF
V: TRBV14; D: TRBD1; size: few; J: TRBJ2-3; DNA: TGTGCCAGCAGCGGTGACAGGGCGGTGCTCATCGGAACAGATACGCAGTATTTT; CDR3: CASSGDRAVLIGTDTQYF
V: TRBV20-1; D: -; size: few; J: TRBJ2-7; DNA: TGCAGTGCTAGAGATCGATGGCAACTAGGGGGAATATACGAGCAGTACTTC; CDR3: CSARDRWQLGGIYEQYF
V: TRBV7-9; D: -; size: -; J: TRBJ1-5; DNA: TGTGCCAGCAGCTTAATGGATCAGCCCCAGCATTTT; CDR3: CASSLMDQPQHF
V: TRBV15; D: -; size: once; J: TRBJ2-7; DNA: TGTGCCACCAGCAGCGCCCCAACGGGCGACTACGAGCAGTACTTC; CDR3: CATSSAPTGDYEQYF
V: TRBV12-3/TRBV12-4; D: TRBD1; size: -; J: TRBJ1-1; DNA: TGTGCCAGCAGCCCAGGGGGGGATGGCACTGAAGCTTTCTTT; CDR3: CASSPGGDGTEAFF
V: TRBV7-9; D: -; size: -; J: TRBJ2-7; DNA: TGTGCCAGCAGTTCACCGGACAGATCTCAGGAGCAGTACTTC; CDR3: CASSSPDRSQEQYF
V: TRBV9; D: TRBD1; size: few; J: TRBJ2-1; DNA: TGTGCCAGCAGCGTGACCGGGACAGGGGGAAATGAGCAGTTCTTC; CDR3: CASSVTGTGGNEQFF
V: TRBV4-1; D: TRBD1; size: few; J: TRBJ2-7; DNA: TGCGCCAGCAGCCAGGGGACAGGGATTCTCTCCTACGAGCAGTACTTC; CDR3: CASSQGTGILSYEQYF
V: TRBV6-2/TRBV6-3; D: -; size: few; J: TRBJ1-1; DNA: TGTGCCAGCAGTTACTTAGGCATTGAAGCTTTCTTT; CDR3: CASSYLGIEAFF
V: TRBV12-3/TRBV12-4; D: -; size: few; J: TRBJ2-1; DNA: TGTGCCAGCACCGAAGGACGAGGTTACAATGAGCAGTTCTTC; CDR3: CASTEGRGYNEQFF
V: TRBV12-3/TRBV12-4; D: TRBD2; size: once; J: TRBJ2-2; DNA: TGTGCCGCAGCCCAGAGACTAGCGGGGGGGCTTGGCGGGGAGCTGTTTTTT; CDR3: CAAAQRLAGGLGGELFF
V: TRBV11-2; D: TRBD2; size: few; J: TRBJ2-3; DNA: TGTGCCAGCAGCAGGGGGGCTAGCGGGACTAGCACAGATACGCAGTATTTT; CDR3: CASSRGASGTSTDTQYF
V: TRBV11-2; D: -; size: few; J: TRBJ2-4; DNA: TGTGCCAGCAGCTTAGATCGTCAGGGCGACCCCTTTACTCAGCTAGCCAAAAACATTCAGTACTTC; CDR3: CASSLDRQGDPFTQLAKNIQYF
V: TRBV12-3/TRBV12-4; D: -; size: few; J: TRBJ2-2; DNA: TGTGCCAGCAGTTGGGGAAGAATGGCCGGGGAGCTGTTTTTT; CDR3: CASSWGRMAGELFF
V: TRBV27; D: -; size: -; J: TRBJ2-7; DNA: TGTGCCAGCAGTTTTGGGGTGCTCGCCGAGCAGTACTTC; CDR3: CASSFGVLAEQYF
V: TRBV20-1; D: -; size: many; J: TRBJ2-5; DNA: TGCAGTGCTACTGAGACCCAGTACTTC; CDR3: CSATETQYF
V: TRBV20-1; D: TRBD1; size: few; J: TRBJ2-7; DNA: TGCAGTGCCCCGCAGACAGGGGACTACGAGCAGTACTTC; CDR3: CSAPQTGDYEQYF
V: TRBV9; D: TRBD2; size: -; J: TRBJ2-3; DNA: TGTGCCAGCAGCGTAGCGGGGGGGCAGGGCACAGATACGCAGTATTTT; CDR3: CASSVAGGQGTDTQYF
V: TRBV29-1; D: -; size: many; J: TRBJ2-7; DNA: TGCAGCGTTTGGGGGAAACAGGTCGAGAGCTCCTACGAGCAGTACTTC; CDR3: CSVWGKQVESSYEQYF
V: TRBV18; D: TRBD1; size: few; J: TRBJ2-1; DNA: TGTGCCAGCTCACTCGGACAGGCCCAAAACAATGAGCAGTTCTTC; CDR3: CASSLGQAQNNEQFF
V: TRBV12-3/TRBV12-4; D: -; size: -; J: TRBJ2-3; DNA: TGTGCCAGCAGTTTAGCGGGAGGGGGTACGCAGTATTTT; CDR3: CASSLAGGGTQYF
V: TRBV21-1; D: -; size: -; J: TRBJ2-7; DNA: TGTGCCAGCAGCAAAGGGGGACTAGACTACGAGCAGTACTTC; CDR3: CASSKGGLDYEQYF
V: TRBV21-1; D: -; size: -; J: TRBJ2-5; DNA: TGTGCCAGCAGCAAAGTACCTGGCCGGCGGGAGACCCAGTACTTC; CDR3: CASSKVPGRRETQYF
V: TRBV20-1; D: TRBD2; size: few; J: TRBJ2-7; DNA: TGCAGTGCTAGAGATTTAGGGACTAGTACCTACGAGCAGTACTTC; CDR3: CSARDLGTSTYEQYF
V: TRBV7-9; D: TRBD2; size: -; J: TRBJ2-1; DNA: TGTGCCAGCAGCTTAGCGGGAGGGAGGGCCTCCTACAATGAGCAGTTCTTC; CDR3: CASSLAGGRASYNEQFF
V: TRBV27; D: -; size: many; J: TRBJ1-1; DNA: TGTGCCAGCAGTTTCCTGGGCACTGAAGCTTTCTTT; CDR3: CASSFLGTEAFF
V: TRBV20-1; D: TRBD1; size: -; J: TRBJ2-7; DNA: TGCAGTGCTAGAGATGTTTCGGGGGGACAGGGCGTATCCTACGAGCAGTACTTC; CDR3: CSARDVSGGQGVSYEQYF
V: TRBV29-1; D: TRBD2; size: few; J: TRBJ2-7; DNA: TGCAGCGTTTTGGGCGGGGGGCTCTCCTACGAGCAGTACTTC; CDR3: CSVLGGGLSYEQYF
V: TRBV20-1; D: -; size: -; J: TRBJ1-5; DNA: TGCAGTGCTAGATCAGGGGATCAGCCCCAGCATTTT; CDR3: CSARSGDQPQHF
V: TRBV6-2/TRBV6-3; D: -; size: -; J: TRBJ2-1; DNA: TGTGCCAGCAGTTGGGAGGACTTTAACAATGAGCAGTTCTTC; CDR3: CASSWEDFNNEQFF
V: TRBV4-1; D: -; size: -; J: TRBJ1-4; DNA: TGCGCCAGCAGCCGGGTTGAAAAACTGTTTTTT; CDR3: CASSRVEKLFF
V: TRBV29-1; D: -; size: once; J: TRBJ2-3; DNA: TGCAGCGTCCGACCGCCGGCGACCTATTCAGATACGCAGTATTTT; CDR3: CSVRPPATYSDTQYF
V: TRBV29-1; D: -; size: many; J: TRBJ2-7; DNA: TGCAGCGTTGAAATTTACCGGGAGCAGTACTTC; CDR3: CSVEIYREQYF
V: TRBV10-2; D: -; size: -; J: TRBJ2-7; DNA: TGCGCCGCGGCGGGATCCTACGAGCAGTATTTC; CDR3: CAAAGSYEQYF
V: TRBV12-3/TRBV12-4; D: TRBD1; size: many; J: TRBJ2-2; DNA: TGTGCATCCGGGACAGGGCTCACCGGGGAGCTGTTTTTT; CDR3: CASGTGLTGELFF
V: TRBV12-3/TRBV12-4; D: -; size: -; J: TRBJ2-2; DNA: TGTGCCAGCAGTTTATCCGCTGCTGGCGGGGAGCTGTTTTTT; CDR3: CASSLSAAGGELFF
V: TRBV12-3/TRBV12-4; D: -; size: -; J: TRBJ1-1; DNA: TGTGCCAGCAGTTGGCCCACGGACACTGAAGCTTTCTTT; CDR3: CASSWPTDTEAFF
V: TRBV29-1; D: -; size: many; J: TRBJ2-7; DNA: TGCAGCGTTCTTGGTCGTGGGACTTCATACGAGCAGTACTTC; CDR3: CSVLGRGTSYEQYF